The 32 T cell receptor beta chains below all came from one sample that was sequenced in a study of OX40 agonist ivuxolimab in advanced cancers. Profiled with immunoSEQ multiplex PCR; TCRdb holds only in-frame clones, not every one. The repertoire holds under 85,000 clones, with approximately 90% as singletons. The sequences come from CD4+ or CD8+ T cells sorted from blood, collected in a trial of the OX40 agonist ivuxolimab. The receptors were sampled from an adult with an advanced solid tumor such as melanoma, head and neck, liver or kidney cancer.

The DNA for the CDR3 is TGTGCCATCAACCCGGGACAGGCCGGCGACAATGAGCAGTTCTTC. As protein: CAINPGQAGDNEQFF. This rearrangement joins TRBV10-3 to TRBJ2-1, with 8 bases aligning to TRBD1. Germline loops: CDR1 ENHRY, CDR2 SYGVKD. The V gene end was trimmed by 7 bases and the J gene end by 5 bases; junction bases not matched to a gene: 10. CDR3 length: 15 amino acids.

This clone was seen only once. This sequence joins TRBV2 and TRBJ1-4, with D perhaps TRBD1 (5 bases). This CDR3 has 14 amino acids. V lost 4 bases and J lost 8, with 14 bases in between. From germline, CDR1 is SNHLY and CDR2 FYNNEI. The CDR3 bases are TGTGCCAGCAGTGGGAACCGGGACGACGAAAAACTGTTTTTT. Protein: CASSGNRDDEKLFF.

The V gene is TRBV25-1, the J gene TRBJ2-1, with 8 bases aligning to TRBD2. There are 14 residues in the CDR3. V was pared by 3 bases and J by 6 bases, with 4 bases of the junction left unmatched. CDR1 MGHDK and CDR2 SYGVNS come from the germline V gene. CDR3 bases: TGTGCCAGCAGTGACCCAGCGGGAGCCAATGAGCAGTTCTTC. Its translation: CASSDPAGANEQFF.

The chain is built from TRBV6-1 and TRBJ1-5; no clear D gene. V was pared by 11 bases and J by 8 bases, with 16 bases between. This CDR3 spans 12 amino acids. Germline lookup yields CDR1 MNHNS and CDR2 SASEGT. The CDR3: CACHDIREPQHF. CDR3 coding DNA: TGTGCCTGCCATGACATACGTGAGCCCCAGCATTTT.

The DNA for the CDR3 is TGCGCCAGCAGCCGAGACTCGGAAATCACAGATACGCAGTATTTT. The encoded protein is CASSRDSEITDTQYF. This chain connects TRBV4-1 to TRBJ2-3; D unresolved. The germline V gene has CDR1 MGHRA and CDR2 YSYEKL. The CDR3 extends over 15 amino acids. V lost 4 bases and J 2 bases, leaving 13 bases between the germline ends.

The chain joins TRBV9 to TRBJ2-7; 9 nucleotides align to TRBD1. The length of the CDR3 is 15 residues. J gave up 4 bases and V 3 bases, and 8 bases lay outside the gene matches. Looked up from germline, CDR1 is SGDLS and CDR2 is YYNGEE. The CDR3 region is CASSARQGVAYEQYF. The CDR3 DNA sequence: TGTGCCAGCAGCGCTCGACAGGGGGTAGCATACGAGCAGTACTTC.

Written as DNA, the CDR3 is TGTGCCAGCAGCTTAGGTACCTTAGTGCGCTGGGCTTTCTTT. Translation: CASSLGTLVRWAFF. This sequence joins TRBV7-3 and TRBJ1-1; D not certain. The CDR3 contains 14 residues. The V and J ends lost 2 bases and 11 bases respectively, with 18 bases between them. In germline, CDR1 is SGHTA, CDR2 FQGTGA.

The CDR3 loop is CASTSGYTEAFF. The CDR3 nucleotides read TGTGCCAGCACCTCGGGGTACACTGAAGCTTTCTTT. The gene calls are TRBV28 and TRBJ1-1; D ambiguous. V lost 7 bases to trimming and J lost 3 bases, with 9 bases between them. The CDR3 extends over 12 amino acids. The germline CDR1 and CDR2 sequences are MDHEN and SYDVKM.

This sequence joins TRBV19 and TRBJ1-5; 7 bases line up with TRBD1. There are 14 residues in the CDR3. CDR1 is LNHDA, CDR2 SQIVND, per germline (reference sequence). With V trimmed by 6 bases and J by 7 bases, 9 bases remained unmatched. The CDR3 nucleotides are TGTGCCAGTAGCATATCAACAGGGGCACAGCCCCAGCATTTT. It is translated as CASSISTGAQPQHF.

V gene TRBV9 combines with J gene TRBJ2-5; D might be TRBD2 (7 bases). V dropped 3 bases and J dropped 7 bases, with 16 bases sitting between them. This CDR3 has 14 residues. CDR1 and CDR2 from the germline V gene are SGDLS and YYNGEE. CDR3 nucleotides: TGTGCCAGCAGCGCCGACGGTGGGGGGGCGACCCAGTACTTC. The encoded protein is CASSADGGGATQYF.

The chain combines TRBV6-4 with TRBJ2-1; the D is unclear. The germline V gene has CDR1 MRHNA and CDR2 SNTAGT. V gave up 5 bases and J gave up 3 bases, with 11 bases separating them. CDR3 size: 14 residues. CDR3 in amino acids: CASSPEIFYNEQFF. The DNA for the CDR3 is TGTGCCAGCAGTCCCGAAATCTTCTACAATGAGCAGTTCTTC.

V is TRBV7-9 and J is TRBJ2-2; D is uncertain. The CDR3 consists of 12 residues. Germline loops: CDR1 SEHNR, CDR2 FQNEAQ (reference sequence). V lost 2 bases, J lost 2 bases, and 0 bases lay in between. CDR3 nucleotides: TGTGCCAGCAGCTTAAACACCGGGGAGCTGTTTTTT. Translation gives CASSLNTGELFF.

The genes are TRBV11-3 and TRBJ2-5, with D unresolved. The V gene lost 1 base and the J gene lost 0 bases, with 9 bases spanning the gap. The germline gives CDR1 SGHNT, CDR2 YENEEA. This CDR3 has 15 amino acids. The CDR3 here is CASSLGATDQETQYF. The CDR3 nucleotides read TGTGCCAGCAGCTTAGGGGCGACGGACCAAGAGACCCAGTACTTC.

In its sample, this clone was seen once. The rearrangement uses TRBV5-6 and TRBJ2-4; 11 positions match TRBD2. J gave up 13 bases and V 2 bases, and 5 bases lay outside the gene matches. This CDR3 has 13 amino acids. Germline values: CDR1 SGHDT, CDR2 YYEEEE. CDR3 sequence: CASSLRLAGIQYF. CDR3 bases: TGTGCCAGCAGCTTACGACTAGCGGGGATACAGTACTTC.

This clone was found a few times. V is TRBV2 and J is TRBJ1-1, with D possibly being TRBD1 (5 bases). The V gene lost 10 bases and the J gene lost 0 bases, with 15 bases spanning the gap. The CDR3 covers 14 residues. Looked up from germline, CDR1 is SNHLY and CDR2 is FYNNEI. CDR3 sequence reads: CAKGAAIMNTEAFF. The CDR3 region has the DNA TGTGCCAAAGGGGCAGCCATCATGAACACTGAAGCTTTCTTT.

V is TRBV28 and J is TRBJ1-3; D gene ambiguous. Trimming cost V 7 bases and J 2 bases, with 15 bases left between them. Germline CDR1 MDHEN, CDR2 SYDVKM. The CDR3 sequence is 15 residues long. The CDR3 protein is CASTWRGLTGNTIYF. CDR3 sequence (DNA): TGTGCCAGCACCTGGCGGGGTTTAACTGGAAACACCATATATTTT.

V and J are TRBV28 and TRBJ2-2; 8 bases line up with TRBD1. This CDR3 has 16 residues. V gave up 3 bases and J gave up 4 bases; unmatched junction bases: 7. CDR1 is MDHEN and CDR2 is SYDVKM in the germline V gene. CDR3 nucleotide sequence: TGTGCCAGCAGTTTCATCAGGGGGCATGTCACCGGGGAGCTGTTTTTT. The encoded protein is CASSFIRGHVTGELFF.

This chain uses TRBV7-8 with TRBJ1-5, with 7 nucleotides matching TRBD1. Looked up from germline, CDR1 is SGHVS and CDR2 is FQNEAQ. The trim removed 5 bases at V and 5 bases at J, leaving 9 bases unmatched. CDR3 length: 15 amino acids. The CDR3 spells CASSRDRVLYQPQHF. DNA for the CDR3: TGTGCCAGCAGCCGAGACAGGGTTTTATATCAGCCCCAGCATTTT.

The chain has TRBV18 and TRBJ1-6; D is uncertain. Germline V gene sequence: CDR1 KGHSH, CDR2 LQKENI. The CDR3 has 13 amino acids. Trimming took 4 bases from V and 8 from J, leaving 9 bases between them. The CDR3 sequence: CASSLGPDSPLHF. Written as DNA, the CDR3 is TGTGCCAGCTCACTTGGACCCGATTCACCCCTCCACTTT.

The rearrangement links TRBV30 to TRBJ1-1, with D unclear. The germline V gene has CDR1 GTSNPN and CDR2 SVGIG (reference sequence). V was cut by 1 base and J by 0 bases, with 3 bases left in between. This CDR3 has 12 amino acids. The CDR3 DNA reads as TGTGCCTGGAGTGGTGTGAACACTGAAGCTTTCTTT. Translating it yields CAWSGVNTEAFF.

The rearrangement links TRBV6-5 to TRBJ2-7, with 11 bases identical to TRBD2. The CDR3 spans 15 residues. Trimming at V came to 6 bases and at J to 3 bases, leaving 7 bases not matched to a gene. Germline V lookup: CDR1 MNHEY, CDR2 SVGAGI. The CDR3 DNA sequence: TGTGCCAGCAGGAGCGGGACTAGCGGAGGCTACGAGCAGTACTTC. Translated: CASRSGTSGGYEQYF.

V gene TRBV2 combines with J gene TRBJ2-4; the D gene is possibly TRBD1 (6 bases). Germline V CDR1 and CDR2: SNHLY, FYNNEI. The V end was cut by 11 bases, the J end by 0 bases, with 14 bases between. The CDR3 has 14 amino acids. The CDR3 spells CAGRQDPAKNIQYF. CDR3 nucleotide sequence: TGTGCCGGCCGACAGGATCCAGCCAAAAACATTCAGTACTTC. Using reference TRBV2 and TRBJ2-4 for the parts outside the CDR3, the full variable domain is EPEVTQTPSHQVTQMGQEVILRCVPISNHLYFYWYRQILGQKVEFLVSFYNNEISEKSEIFDDQFSVERPDGSNFTLKIRSTKLEDSAMYFCAGRQDPAKNIQYFGAGTRLSVL.

The chain recombines TRBV14 with TRBJ1-1, with TRBD1 as a possible D gene (6 bases). In germline, CDR1 is SGHDN, CDR2 FVKESK. This CDR3 has 14 amino acids. Trimming took 4 bases from V and 6 from J, leaving 15 bases between them. CDR3 region: CASSPEPEGAEAFF. The CDR3 nucleotides read TGTGCCAGCAGCCCCGAACCGGAGGGGGCTGAAGCTTTCTTT.

V usage is TRBV11-2 and J usage is TRBJ1-2; 7 bases align to TRBD1. J was trimmed by 4 bases and V by 5 bases; bases with no gene match: 10. The CDR3 covers 15 residues. CDR1 and CDR2 (germline): SGHAT, FQNNGV. The CDR3 nucleotides read TGTGCCAGCAGCGCGAACAGGGGAATCTTCTATGGCTACACCTTC. This sequence encodes CASSANRGIFYGYTF.

This chain connects TRBV9 to TRBJ2-1; 7 nucleotides align to TRBD2. V gave up 4 bases and J gave up 5 bases; unmatched junction bases: 9. Germline assignment: CDR1 SGDLS and CDR2 YYNGEE. The length of the CDR3 is 15 residues. CDR3 sequence (DNA): TGTGCCAGCAGCCAGAATGGCGGGAGACACAATGAGCAGTTCTTC. The encoded protein is CASSQNGGRHNEQFF.

The sample holds a few counts of this clone. V gene TRBV5-4 combines with J gene TRBJ1-1, with D hard to call. Germline V gives CDR1 SGHNT, CDR2 YYREEE (reference sequence). Trimming shortened V by 1 base and J by 0 bases, and 7 bases separated the two germline ends. The CDR3 runs to 14 residues. The CDR3 is CASSLKGLNTEAFF. The CDR3 region has the DNA TGTGCCAGCAGCTTGAAAGGGCTGAACACTGAAGCTTTCTTT.

This clone has more than one count but fewer than ten. The V gene is TRBV5-1, the J gene TRBJ2-7; the match to TRBD2 covers 8 bases. Germline V lookup: CDR1 SGHRS, CDR2 YFSETQ. V was pared by 2 bases and J by 5 bases, with 9 bases of the junction left unmatched. The CDR3 totals 15 residues. CDR3 residues: CASSLTGTRSHEQYF. The CDR3 DNA is TGCGCCAGCAGCTTAACCGGGACTAGAAGTCACGAGCAGTACTTC.

The J gene is TRBJ1-5, the V gene TRBV12-2. TRBV12-2 is listed as a pseudogene. This CDR3 contains 15 residues. CDR3 amino acids: CASRLTEGGNQPQHF. CDR3 DNA: TGTGCAAGTCGCTTAACGGAGGGTGGCAATCAGCCCCAGCATTTT.

The V gene is TRBV19, the J gene TRBJ2-1, with 15 bases aligning to TRBD2. The CDR3 totals 20 residues. J was trimmed by 1 base and V by 5 bases; bases with no gene match: 12. CDR1 and CDR2 from the germline V gene are LNHDA and SQIVND (reference sequence). The CDR3 DNA reads as TGTGCCAGTAGTCCCAGGGATGGGACTAGCGGGAGGAAGTCCTACAATGAGCAGTTCTTC. The encoded protein is CASSPRDGTSGRKSYNEQFF. Based on the CDR3 plus reference TRBV19 and TRBJ2-1, the full variable domain is DGGITQSPKYLFRKEGQNVTLSCEQNLNHDAMYWYRQDPGQGLRLIYYSQIVNDFQKGDIAEGYSVSREKKESFPLTVTSAQKNPTAFYLCASSPRDGTSGRKSYNEQFFGPGTRLTVL.

The rearrangement joins TRBV7-2 to TRBJ2-7; D gene unclear. V was trimmed by 5 bases and J by 1 base, leaving 9 bases between them. The CDR3 has 13 residues. Per the germline V gene, CDR1 is SGHTA and CDR2 is FQGNSA. CDR3 nucleotide sequence: TGTGCCAGCAGCCGTGGTGTATCCTACGAGCAGTACTTC. This codes for CASSRGVSYEQYF.

This chain links TRBV28 with TRBJ1-1, with no clear D. The CDR3 spans 11 residues. The V end lost 9 bases, the J end lost 1 base, and 6 bases lay between the germline ends. The germline gives CDR1 MDHEN, CDR2 SYDVKM. The CDR3 DNA reads TGTGCCAGTGTAAGGAACACTGAAGCTTTCTTT. It translates to CASVRNTEAFF.

This clone came up once. J is TRBJ1-1 and V is TRBV7-3, with D tentatively TRBD1 (5 bases). The CDR3 is 12 amino acids. CDR1 and CDR2 from the germline V gene are SGHTA and FQGTGA. V lost 2 bases and J 7 bases, leaving 8 bases between the germline ends. The CDR3 region has the DNA TGTGCCAGCAGCTTAGGACACAATGAAGCTTTCTTT. This sequence encodes CASSLGHNEAFF.